The 8 T cell receptor beta chains below were found in one sample sequenced in a study of identical twins' blood T cells. TCRdb reanalysed the 5' RACE reads using MiXCR and keeps one entry per CDR3 protein. The repertoire has 300,000 to 450,000 distinct CDR3 sequences, around 30% of them found once; the top ten carry 6.1%. Sequenced material: PBMCs. Receptors were obtained from a woman aged 18-50 years in good health.

In its sample, this clonotype was seen a few times. This sequence joins TRBV20-1 and TRBJ2-7; TRBD1 is a possible D gene (6 bases). Trimming pared 2 bases from V and 5 bases from J, leaving 16 bases between. The length of the CDR3 is 14 residues. Germline V gene data show CDR1 as DFQATT and CDR2 as SNEGSKA (reference sequence). CDR3 region: CSARNPIWDNEQYF. CDR3 DNA sequence: TGCAGTGCTAGAAATCCTATTTGGGACAACGAGCAGTACTTC.

This clonotype came up many times. This chain uses TRBV3-1 with TRBJ2-2; 7 bases map to TRBD1. J lost 4 bases, V lost 6 bases, and 14 bases had no gene match. Germline V gives CDR1 LGHDT, CDR2 YNNKEL (reference sequence). The CDR3 is 17 amino acids. In nucleotides, the CDR3 is TGTGCCAGCAGACCTTCTTCCGACAGGGTCGGCACCGGGGAGCTGTTTTTT. Protein: CASRPSSDRVGTGELFF.

A few counts support this clonotype. The genes are TRBV29-1 and TRBJ2-7, with D tentatively TRBD1 or TRBD2 (5 bases each). Trimming left V 7 bases short and J 2 bases short, with 15 bases between. The CDR3 runs 13 residues. In germline, CDR1 is SQVTM, CDR2 ANQGSEA. DNA of the CDR3: TGCAGCGCGCCGGGACGGAGAACCTACGAGCAGTACTTC. Protein: CSAPGRRTYEQYF.

This clonotype was seen repeatedly, ten times or more. This rearrangement joins TRBV29-1 to TRBJ2-1, with D possibly TRBD2 on 5 matching bases. CDR3 length: 14 amino acids. V dropped 7 bases and J dropped 2 bases, with 15 bases sitting between them. Germline V gene data show CDR1 as SQVTM and CDR2 as ANQGSEA. CDR3 residues: CSATRSRAYNEQFF. CDR3 in DNA: TGCAGCGCAACTAGGAGCCGGGCCTACAATGAGCAGTTCTTC.

This clonotype turned up a few times. J is TRBJ2-3 and V is TRBV5-1; tentative D call: TRBD2 (7 bases). Trimming stripped 0 bases from V and 4 bases from J, with 9 bases between. Germline V CDR1 and CDR2: SGHRS, YFSETQ. This CDR3 is built from 14 residues. CDR3: CASSLEGGADTQYF. CDR3 bases: TGCGCCAGCAGCTTGGAGGGGGGGGCAGATACGCAGTATTTT.

In its sample, this clonotype was seen a few times. The chain links TRBV13 to TRBJ1-1; no definite D call. Germline V gene sequence: CDR1 PRHDT, CDR2 FYEKMQ (reference sequence). Deletions cut 0 bases from V and 2 bases from J, with 7 bases between. The CDR3 sequence is 14 residues long. Here the CDR3 reads CASSLGHGNTEAFF. DNA of the CDR3: TGTGCCAGCAGCTTAGGCCATGGTAACACTGAAGCTTTCTTT.

This clonotype has just a few counts. This chain connects TRBV5-1 to TRBJ2-2, with no clear D. Trimming shortened V by 0 bases and J by 8 bases, and 17 bases separated the two germline ends. CDR3 length: 16 residues. Germline V gene lookup returns CDR1 SGHRS and CDR2 YFSETQ. Here the CDR3 reads CASSLAPADSRGELFF. The CDR3 nucleotides are TGCGCCAGCAGCTTGGCCCCCGCTGACTCGAGGGGGGAGCTGTTTTTT.

V and J are TRBV29-1 and TRBJ2-3; TRBD1 aligns across 8 bases. CDR1 is SQVTM and CDR2 is ANQGSEA in the germline V gene. CDR3 length equals 15 residues. V was pared by 5 bases and J by 1 base, with 8 bases of the junction left unmatched. This CDR3 is CSVKPGGAGTDTQYF. CDR3 DNA sequence: TGCAGCGTTAAACCAGGGGGCGCGGGCACAGATACGCAGTATTTT.